The 28 T cell receptor beta chains presented below share a single source sample, sequenced in a study of cytomegalovirus exposure and HLA in healthy donors. Primers for the PCR totalled 60 Vbeta and 13 Jbeta. Assay: immunoSEQ multiplex PCR; the TCRdb copy retains only in-frame clones and omits some. Its table records 100,000 or so clones. The sequenced material came from PBMCs. These receptors originate from a woman in her twenties or thirties in good health and CMV-seronegative.

The J gene is TRBJ2-1, the V gene TRBV6-1; 12 bases are a match to TRBD2. V trimming: 4 bases; J trimming: 4 bases; junction bases outside the gene matches: 2. Germline-derived CDR1 and CDR2 are MNHNS and SASEGT. The CDR3 extends over 15 amino acids. The CDR3 DNA follows: TGTGCCAGCAGTGGCCTAGCGGGAGGGTACAATGAGCAGTTCTTC. Translating gives CASSGLAGGYNEQFF.

The chain recombines TRBV7-8 with TRBJ1-2; D is possibly TRBD1 (5 bases). The CDR3 contains 14 residues. The ends were cut back, 3 bases at V and 2 bases at J, with 10 bases in the middle. Per germline, CDR1 SGHVS and CDR2 FQNEAQ. Written as DNA, the CDR3 is TGTGCCAGCAGCTTGGGAAGGGGAAACTATGGCTACACCTTC. The encoded protein is CASSLGRGNYGYTF.

About this clone itself: The junction differs from germline at one of its ends, possibly a read error. The same CDR3 also results from other DNA sequences found in this sample. This sequence joins TRBV9 and TRBJ2-1; the D gene is possibly TRBD2 (7 bases). Germline assignment: CDR1 SGDLS and CDR2 YYNGEE. The CDR3 consists of 20 residues. The CDR3 here is CASSVGPGRVERDTYNEQFF. The CDR3 DNA follows: TGTGCCAGCAGTGTAGGTCCAGGGCGCGTTGAGCGGGACACCTACAATGAGCAGTTCTTC.

In DNA form, the CDR3 reads TGTGCCAGCAGTGCGGAGGGGACCTACGAGCAGTACTTC. This codes for CASSAEGTYEQYF. The chain combines TRBV6-5 with TRBJ2-7; a weak D match, TRBD2 (6 bases). V lost 5 bases and J 2 bases, leaving 10 bases between the germline ends. Germline values: CDR1 MNHEY, CDR2 SVGAGI. The CDR3 sequence is 13 residues long.

DNA of the CDR3: TGTGCCAGCAGTCCGGGGACAGGTTCTTCGGGTCAGCCCCAGCATTTT. Protein: CASSPGTGSSGQPQHF. The J gene is TRBJ1-5, the V gene TRBV28; TRBD1 matches at 8 bases. Germline V gene sequence: CDR1 MDHEN, CDR2 SYDVKM. The CDR3 runs 16 residues. V shed 5 bases, J shed 6 bases, and the junction held 12 bases outside the gene matches.

V usage is TRBV11-3 and J usage is TRBJ2-7, with D perhaps matching TRBD2 (6 bases). The CDR3 spans 13 residues. Trimming shortened V by 9 bases and J by 9 bases, and 21 bases separated the two germline ends. Looked up from germline, CDR1 is SGHNT and CDR2 is YENEEA. The CDR3: CARGGPDYRGQYF. For the CDR3, the DNA is TGTGCCAGGGGGGGACCAGACTACAGAGGGCAGTACTTC.

As DNA, the CDR3 is TGTGCCAGCAGAGACAGGGGCGGCAATGAGCAGTTCTTC. Its protein product is CASRDRGGNEQFF. J is TRBJ2-1 and V is TRBV25-1; the match to TRBD1 covers 8 bases. The CDR3 sequence is 13 residues long. Germline V gene lookup returns CDR1 MGHDK and CDR2 SYGVNS. The V gene end was trimmed by 6 bases and the J gene end by 6 bases; junction bases not matched to a gene: 4.

This sequence joins TRBV5-4 and TRBJ2-5, with TRBD1 matching 8 bases. Germline V CDR1 and CDR2: SGHNT, YYREEE (reference sequence). The CDR3 covers 14 residues. The V and J ends lost 4 bases and 7 bases, in that order; junction bases with no gene match: 9. CDR3 loop: CASSLGQVKGTQYF. The DNA for the CDR3 is TGTGCCAGCAGCCTGGGACAGGTTAAAGGGACCCAGTACTTC.

CDR3 amino acids: CASSPQGYDTEAFF. The CDR3, as DNA: TGTGCCAGTAGTCCACAGGGGTACGACACTGAAGCTTTCTTT. The chain employs TRBV19 and TRBJ1-1, with 7 positions matching TRBD1. V lost 5 bases to trimming and J lost 3 bases; unmatched junction nucleotides: 6. Per the germline V gene, CDR1 is LNHDA and CDR2 is SQIVND (reference sequence). This CDR3 region has 14 residues.

The chain couples TRBV29-1 to TRBJ1-2; D perhaps matches TRBD1 (6 bases). The germline V gene has CDR1 SQVTM and CDR2 ANQGSEA. Trimming took off 8 bases at V and 6 bases at J, with 22 bases between the two ends. The CDR3 has 14 residues. The CDR3 sequence is CSSEGVGGADGYTF. As DNA, the CDR3 is TGCAGCTCCGAAGGTGTTGGGGGCGCGGATGGCTACACCTTC.

About this clone itself: The junction departs from germline at one end; a sequencing error may be responsible. The chain couples TRBV12-5 to TRBJ1-4, with D uncertain. The CDR3 is made up of 13 amino acids. Germline loops: CDR1 LGHNT, CDR2 FRNRAP. The CDR3 DNA follows: TGTGCTAGTGGTTTGTCAGATAATGAAAAGCTGTTTTTT. It yields the protein CASGLSDNEKLFF.

The chain uses TRBV27 and TRBJ1-1, with 11 bases lining up with TRBD1. V lost 6 bases to trimming and J lost 4 bases; unmatched junction nucleotides: 7. There are 15 residues in the CDR3. CDR1 is MNHEY and CDR2 is SMNVEV in the germline V gene (reference sequence). In DNA, the CDR3 is TGTGCCAGCAGACCTGGACAGGGGGCTGGCACTGAAGCTTTCTTT. This gives the protein CASRPGQGAGTEAFF.

The chain employs TRBV27 and TRBJ2-7; perhaps TRBD2 as D (6 bases). The germline V and J ends were trimmed by 5 bases and 3 bases, with 17 bases remaining between them. Germline lookup yields CDR1 MNHEY and CDR2 SMNVEV (reference sequence). CDR3 length: 15 residues. As DNA, the CDR3 is TGTGCCAGCAGTCCCTCAGGACTAAGGTACTACGAGCAGTACTTC. Its translation is CASSPSGLRYYEQYF.

CDR3 protein: CASSYRRERPYEQYF. DNA for the CDR3: TGTGCCAGCAGTTACAGGCGGGAGCGACCCTACGAGCAGTACTTC. V usage is TRBV6-5 and J usage is TRBJ2-7; 7 bases match TRBD2. The CDR3 is 15 amino acids. Per the germline V gene, CDR1 is MNHEY and CDR2 is SVGAGI. The V and J ends lost 2 bases and 2 bases, in that order; junction bases with no gene match: 6.

The J gene is TRBJ1-1, the V gene TRBV5-1; a weak D match, TRBD1 (6 bases). CDR1 and CDR2 (germline): SGHRS, YFSETQ. V was shortened by 4 bases and J by 1 base, with 17 bases between the two germline ends. The CDR3 covers 16 residues. The CDR3: CASSGYWDTKNTEAFF. The CDR3 DNA reads as TGCGCCAGCAGCGGGTACTGGGACACAAAGAACACTGAAGCTTTCTTT.

The rearrangement links TRBV6-5 to TRBJ1-1; 10 bases agree with TRBD1. CDR1 is MNHEY, CDR2 SVGAGI, per germline. The V and J ends lost 0 bases and 2 bases, in that order; junction bases with no gene match: 3. The CDR3 loop spans 16 amino acids. CDR3 sequence: CASSYSRDRGNTEAFF. The DNA of the CDR3 is TGTGCCAGCAGTTACTCCCGGGACAGGGGTAACACTGAAGCTTTCTTT.

The chain employs TRBV2 and TRBJ2-6; D remains unclear. Trimming left V 3 bases short and J 3 bases short, with 3 bases between. Germline CDR1 is SNHLY and CDR2 is FYNNEI. CDR3 length: 13 amino acids. The CDR3 loop is CASSDSGANVLTF. The CDR3 DNA reads as TGTGCCAGCAGTGACAGTGGGGCCAACGTCCTGACTTTC.

The V and J genes are TRBV27 and TRBJ2-2, with a possible D match to TRBD1 (5 bases). Germline V CDR1 and CDR2: MNHEY, SMNVEV (reference sequence). The CDR3 has 15 amino acids. V shed 3 bases and J shed 4 bases, with 12 bases lying between them. DNA of the CDR3: TGTGCCAGCAGTTTTGGGCAGGGTATCACCGGGGAGCTGTTTTTT. Encoded protein: CASSFGQGITGELFF.

The chain is built from TRBV2 and TRBJ1-6, with 8 bases identical to TRBD1. Germline CDR1 reads SNHLY; CDR2 reads FYNNEI. After removal of 11 bases from V and 6 bases from J, the junction contained 9 bases not matched to a gene. The length of the CDR3 is 14 residues. The DNA of the CDR3 is TGTGCCGGAGACAGGGGAACGGTTAATTCACCCCTCCACTTT. Protein sequence: CAGDRGTVNSPLHF. Full variable domain (rest looked up from reference TRBV2 and TRBJ1-6): EPEVTQTPSHQVTQMGQEVILRCVPISNHLYFYWYRQILGQKVEFLVSFYNNEISEKSEIFDDQFSVERPDGSNFTLKIRSTKLEDSAMYFCAGDRGTVNSPLHFGNGTRLTVT.

This chain connects TRBV5-1 to TRBJ1-5; possibly TRBD1 for D (6 bases). Germline CDR1 reads SGHRS; CDR2 reads YFSETQ. This CDR3 has 18 amino acids. Trimming removed 6 bases at V and 4 bases at J, with 26 bases between. The CDR3 reads CASTILGGATGGNQPQHF. CDR3 sequence (DNA): TGCGCCAGCACCATCTTGGGGGGGGCCACGGGGGGTAATCAGCCCCAGCATTTT.

The V gene is TRBV7-6, the J gene TRBJ2-7; 9 nucleotides align to TRBD1. Trimming removed 3 bases from V and 3 bases from J; junction bases left unmatched: 6. Per germline, CDR1 SGHVS and CDR2 FNYEAQ. This CDR3 is built from 15 residues. The CDR3 loop is CASSLGQGLFYEQYF. CDR3 coding DNA: TGTGCCAGCAGCTTGGGACAGGGTCTTTTCTACGAGCAGTACTTC.

J is TRBJ1-4 and V is TRBV18, with 9 bases fitting TRBD1. Looked up from germline, CDR1 is KGHSH and CDR2 is LQKENI. J was trimmed by 3 bases and V by 8 bases; bases with no gene match: 1. The CDR3 sequence is 13 residues long. This chain's CDR3 is CASRDRANEKLFF. The DNA of the CDR3 is TGTGCCAGCCGGGACAGGGCTAATGAAAAACTGTTTTTT.

CDR3 sequence: CASRALAGNTGELFF. The DNA for the CDR3 is TGTGCCAGCAGGGCGCTAGCGGGGAACACCGGGGAGCTGTTTTTT. V is TRBV9 and J is TRBJ2-2; TRBD2 matches 8 bases. The CDR3 contains 15 residues. The junction had 4 bases not matched to a gene; V was cut back by 5 bases and J by 1 base. Germline V lookup: CDR1 SGDLS, CDR2 YYNGEE.

The chain has TRBV6-6 and TRBJ2-4, with D possibly TRBD2 on 5 matching bases. The CDR3 has 12 residues. Between the trimmed V and J ends, which lost 0 bases and 8 bases, there was a span of 5 bases. CDR1 and CDR2 (germline): MNHNY, SVGAGI (reference sequence). CDR3 loop: CASSYSGDIQYF. CDR3 coding DNA: TGTGCCAGCAGTTACTCCGGGGACATTCAGTACTTC.

This chain uses TRBV5-6 with TRBJ2-3, with TRBD1 identical over 9 bases. The germline V gene encodes CDR1 SGHDT and CDR2 YYEEEE. After removal of 0 bases from V and 4 bases from J, the junction contained 3 bases not matched to a gene. The CDR3 loop spans 15 amino acids. The CDR3 is CASSLGDRAPDTQYF. For the CDR3, the DNA is TGTGCCAGCAGCTTGGGGGACAGGGCGCCAGATACGCAGTATTTT.

This chain connects TRBV6-5 to TRBJ2-5; 8 nucleotides line up with TRBD1. With 8 bases clipped from V and 11 bases from J, the junction kept 10 bases outside the gene matches. The CDR3 is 12 residues long. Germline values: CDR1 MNHEY, CDR2 SVGAGI. CDR3 residues: CASRQGFREQYF. In DNA form, the CDR3 reads TGTGCCAGCCGACAGGGGTTCAGGGAGCAGTACTTC.

V and J are TRBV7-9 and TRBJ1-1; a possible D gene is TRBD1 (5 bases). Per the germline V gene, CDR1 is SEHNR and CDR2 is FQNEAQ (reference sequence). The V gene lost 4 bases and the J gene lost 4 bases, with 10 bases spanning the gap. CDR3 length: 13 amino acids. CDR3 sequence (DNA): TGTGCCAGCAGCTCCTTCGGGGGCACTGAAGCTTTCTTT. Translated, it gives CASSSFGGTEAFF.

The chain is built from TRBV5-4 and TRBJ2-2, with a weak D call TRBD1 (6 bases). Trimming took off 0 bases at V and 0 bases at J, with 9 bases between the two ends. The CDR3 runs 16 residues. CDR1 SGHNT and CDR2 YYREEE come from the germline V gene (reference sequence). The CDR3: CASSLGGPANTGELFF. The DNA of the CDR3 is TGTGCCAGCAGCTTGGGGGGGCCAGCGAACACCGGGGAGCTGTTTTTT. Drawing the rest from reference TRBV5-4 and TRBJ2-2, the complete variable domain is ETGVTQSPTHLIKTRGQQVTLRCSSQSGHNTVSWYQQALGQGPQFIFQYYREEENGRGNFPPRFSGLQFPNYSSELNVNALELDDSALYLCASSLGGPANTGELFFGEGSRLTVL.